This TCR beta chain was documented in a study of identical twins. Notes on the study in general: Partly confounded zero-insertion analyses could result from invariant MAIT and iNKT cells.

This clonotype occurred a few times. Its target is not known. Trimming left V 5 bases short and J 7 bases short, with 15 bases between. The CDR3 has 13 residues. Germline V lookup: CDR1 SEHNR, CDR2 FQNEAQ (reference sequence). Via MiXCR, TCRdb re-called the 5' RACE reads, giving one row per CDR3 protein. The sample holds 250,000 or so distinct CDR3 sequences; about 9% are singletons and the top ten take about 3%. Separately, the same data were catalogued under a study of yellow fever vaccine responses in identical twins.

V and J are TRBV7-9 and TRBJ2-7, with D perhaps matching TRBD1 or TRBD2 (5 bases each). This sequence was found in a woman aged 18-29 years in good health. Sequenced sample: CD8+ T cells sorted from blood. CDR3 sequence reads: CASSPTGAWEQYF. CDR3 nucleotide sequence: TGTGCCAGCAGCCCGACCGGGGCATGGGAGCAGTACTTC.